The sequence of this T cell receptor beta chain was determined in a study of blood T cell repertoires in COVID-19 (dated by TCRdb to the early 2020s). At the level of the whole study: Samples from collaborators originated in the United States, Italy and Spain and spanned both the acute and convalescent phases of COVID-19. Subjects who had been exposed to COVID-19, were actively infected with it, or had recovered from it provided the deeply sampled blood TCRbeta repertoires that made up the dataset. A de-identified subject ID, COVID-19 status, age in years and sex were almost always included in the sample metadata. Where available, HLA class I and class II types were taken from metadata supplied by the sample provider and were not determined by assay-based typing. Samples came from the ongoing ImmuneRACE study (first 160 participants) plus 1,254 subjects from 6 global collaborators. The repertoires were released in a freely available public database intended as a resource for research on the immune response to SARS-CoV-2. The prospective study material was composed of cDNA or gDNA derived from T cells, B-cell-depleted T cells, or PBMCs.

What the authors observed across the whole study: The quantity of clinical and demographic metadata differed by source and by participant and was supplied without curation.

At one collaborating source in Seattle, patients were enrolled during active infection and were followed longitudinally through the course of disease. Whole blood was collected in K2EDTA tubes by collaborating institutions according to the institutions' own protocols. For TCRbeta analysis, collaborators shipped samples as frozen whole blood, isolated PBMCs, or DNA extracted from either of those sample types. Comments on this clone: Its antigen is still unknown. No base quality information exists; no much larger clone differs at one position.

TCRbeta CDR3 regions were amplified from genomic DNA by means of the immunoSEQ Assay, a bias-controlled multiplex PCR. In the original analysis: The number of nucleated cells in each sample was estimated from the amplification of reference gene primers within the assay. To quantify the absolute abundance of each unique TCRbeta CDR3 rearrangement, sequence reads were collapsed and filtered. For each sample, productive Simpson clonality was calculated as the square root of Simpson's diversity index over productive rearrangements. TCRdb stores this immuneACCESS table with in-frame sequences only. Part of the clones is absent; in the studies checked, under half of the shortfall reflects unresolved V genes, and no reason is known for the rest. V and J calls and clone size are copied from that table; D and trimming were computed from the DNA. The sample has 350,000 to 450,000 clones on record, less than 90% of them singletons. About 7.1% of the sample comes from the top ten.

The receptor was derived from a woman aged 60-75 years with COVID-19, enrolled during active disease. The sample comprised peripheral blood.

The nucleotides read TGCAGCGTAGCCGGACAGGACAATCAGCCCCAGCATTTT. It translates to CSVAGQDNQPQHF. This receptor chain uses TRBV29-1 and TRBJ1-5; TRBD1 fits 7 bases in the junction. Taken from the germline V gene, the CDR1 and CDR2 loops are SQVTM and ANQGSEA. V is pruned by 6 bases and J by 3 bases, leaving 5 bases of the junction without a gene match. Reading from cysteine to phenylalanine, the CDR3 counts 13 amino acids. CDR3 DNA only is kept here, 39 bases in frame from base 1.